These 20 T cell receptor beta chains were all obtained from the same sample, sequenced in a study of identical twins. TCRdb reprocessed the 5' RACE reads with MiXCR, giving one entry per CDR3 protein. The top ten clones hold under 2% of a sample with some 900,000 distinct CDR3 sequences, about 12% of them seen once. These data also featured in a second study, about yellow fever vaccine responses in identical twins.

The specimen sequenced was PBMCs. These receptors all stem from a woman in her late teens or twenties in good health.

This chain links TRBV15 with TRBJ1-1, with D unclear. The germline V gene has CDR1 LNHNV and CDR2 YYDKDF (reference sequence). This CDR3 is built from 14 residues. Trimming removed 0 bases at V and 4 bases at J, with 9 bases between. The CDR3, as DNA: TGTGCCACCAGCAGAGATACGGATGTCACTGAAGCTTTCTTT. Its protein is CATSRDTDVTEAFF. Full variable domain (rest looked up from reference TRBV15 and TRBJ1-1): DAMVIQNPRYQVTQFGKPVTLSCSQTLNHNVMYWYQQKSSQAPKLLFHYYDKDFNNEADTPDNFQSRRPNTSFCFLDIRSPGLGDTAMYLCATSRDTDVTEAFFGQGTRLTVV.

This clonotype was recorded at least ten times. The V gene is TRBV5-1, the J gene TRBJ2-1; D is possibly TRBD2 (6 bases). V lost 6 bases, J lost 5 bases, and 9 bases lay in between. Per the germline V gene, CDR1 is SGHRS and CDR2 is YFSETQ. CDR3 length equals 12 residues. The CDR3 DNA follows: TGCGCCAGCATGGCGGGACACAATGAGCAGTTCTTC. Translated, it gives CASMAGHNEQFF.

The chain links TRBV9 to TRBJ2-1; D tentatively fits TRBD1 or TRBD2 (5 bases each). CDR1 is SGDLS, CDR2 YYNGEE, per germline. The CDR3 spans 13 residues. The V gene lost 0 bases and the J gene lost 6 bases, with 7 bases spanning the gap. The CDR3 here is CASSVAGTNEQFF. Here the CDR3 DNA reads TGTGCCAGCAGCGTAGCGGGGACCAATGAGCAGTTCTTC. Using reference TRBV9 and TRBJ2-1 for the parts outside the CDR3, the full variable domain is DSGVTQTPKHLITATGQRVTLRCSPRSGDLSVYWYQQSLDQGLQFLIQYYNGEERAKGNILERFSAQQFPDLHSELNLSSLELGDSALYFCASSVAGTNEQFFGPGTRLTVL.

The genes are TRBV6-1 and TRBJ1-4; 7 positions match TRBD1. Germline loops: CDR1 MNHNS, CDR2 SASEGT. The CDR3 is made up of 18 amino acids. V dropped 5 bases and J dropped 7; count of bases not matched to a gene: 19. The CDR3 nucleotides read TGTGCCAGCAGTCCCCCCCGGTCACAGGGGTTGGGTTTTGAAAAACTGTTTTTT. Its translation: CASSPPRSQGLGFEKLFF.

This clonotype was detected ten times or more. J is TRBJ1-1 and V is TRBV15; D might be TRBD1 (6 bases). Germline V lookup: CDR1 LNHNV, CDR2 YYDKDF (reference sequence). The CDR3 has 13 amino acids. Trimming cost V 4 bases and J 2 bases, with 8 bases left between them. The CDR3 coding sequence is TGTGCCACCAGCAAGGACAGTAACACTGAAGCTTTCTTT. Residues: CATSKDSNTEAFF.

The chain couples TRBV6-5 to TRBJ2-1; 9 bases fit TRBD1. Germline V gene data show CDR1 as MNHEY and CDR2 as SVGAGI. V trimming: 2 bases; J trimming: 12 bases; junction bases outside the gene matches: 11. The CDR3 covers 15 residues. Here the CDR3 reads CASSYGDREPRGQFF. Written as DNA, the CDR3 is TGTGCCAGCAGTTACGGGGACAGGGAACCCCGCGGGCAGTTCTTC.

This clonotype was found a few times. The chain carries TRBV10-3 and TRBJ1-1; D might be TRBD1 (5 bases). The germline V gene encodes CDR1 ENHRY and CDR2 SYGVKD. The CDR3 totals 15 residues. V was cut by 10 bases and J by 1 base, with 19 bases left in between. CDR3 amino acids: CATHPWGSENTEAFF. DNA of the CDR3: TGTGCCACCCATCCATGGGGCAGTGAGAACACTGAAGCTTTCTTT.

The CDR3 here is CASSEDGSTDTQYF. In nucleotides, the CDR3 is TGTGCCAGCAGTGAAGACGGTAGCACAGATACGCAGTATTTT. The rearrangement joins TRBV2 to TRBJ2-3; no reliable D call. The germline CDR1 and CDR2 sequences are SNHLY and FYNNEI. V lost 1 base and J 0 bases, leaving 5 bases between the germline ends. This CDR3 is 14 amino acids long. The complete variable domain, with remaining parts taken from reference TRBV2 and TRBJ2-3, reads EPEVTQTPSHQVTQMGQEVILRCVPISNHLYFYWYRQILGQKVEFLVSFYNNEISEKSEIFDDQFSVERPDGSNFTLKIRSTKLEDSAMYFCASSEDGSTDTQYFGPGTRLTVL.

The chain recombines TRBV29-1 with TRBJ2-7; 8 bases are a match to TRBD2. Germline loops: CDR1 SQVTM, CDR2 ANQGSEA. CDR3 length equals 14 residues. The V segment lost 6 bases and the J segment 0 bases; nucleotides outside the gene matches: 7. In nucleotides, the CDR3 is TGCAGCGTCGGTAGGACTAGCAGCTCCTACGAGCAGTACTTC. It specifies CSVGRTSSSYEQYF.

The table lists this clonotype with a few counts. The chain recombines TRBV20-1 with TRBJ2-3; possibly TRBD1 for D (6 bases). The V end lost 5 bases, the J end lost 3 bases, and 12 bases lay between the germline ends. The germline CDR1 and CDR2 sequences are DFQATT and SNEGSKA (reference sequence). The CDR3 contains 13 residues. CDR3 coding DNA: TGCAGTGCTCTATTCCAGGGGACAGATACGCAGTATTTT. As protein: CSALFQGTDTQYF.

The chain links TRBV5-1 to TRBJ2-5; D is unresolved. Trimming took 4 bases from V and 0 from J, leaving 10 bases between them. The germline V gene encodes CDR1 SGHRS and CDR2 YFSETQ. This CDR3 region has 14 residues. This CDR3 is CASSPDGNQETQYF. The CDR3 DNA follows: TGCGCCAGCAGCCCGGACGGCAACCAAGAGACCCAGTACTTC. The whole variable domain, remainder taken from reference TRBV5-1 and TRBJ2-5, is KAGVTQTPRYLIKTRGQQVTLSCSPISGHRSVSWYQQTPGQGLQFLFEYFSETQRNKGNFPGRFSGRQFSNSRSEMNVSTLELGDSALYLCASSPDGNQETQYFGPGTRLLVL.

The table lists this clonotype with a few counts. The chain links TRBV11-2 to TRBJ1-1, with D possibly TRBD1 on 5 matching bases. Trimming shortened V by 5 bases and J by 0 bases, and 13 bases separated the two germline ends. The CDR3 length is 15 residues. Germline V gene sequence: CDR1 SGHAT, CDR2 FQNNGV. The DNA of the CDR3 is TGTGCCAGCAGCAGCGTAGGGGCGGTGAACACTGAAGCTTTCTTT. Amino acids: CASSSVGAVNTEAFF.

This clonotype was recorded a few times. V and J are TRBV20-1 and TRBJ2-7; D is uncertain. The V end lost 3 bases, the J end lost 3 bases, and 6 bases lay between the germline ends. The germline V gene has CDR1 DFQATT and CDR2 SNEGSKA (reference sequence). The CDR3 totals 11 residues. CDR3: CSASRDYEQYF. The DNA for the CDR3 is TGCAGTGCTAGTCGCGACTACGAGCAGTACTTC.

This clonotype occurred a few times. The chain uses TRBV7-8 and TRBJ2-1; TRBD2 aligns across 10 bases. The CDR3 is 19 amino acids. CDR1 and CDR2 from the germline V gene are SGHVS and FQNEAQ. V was clipped by 2 bases and J by 3 bases; unmatched bases: 13. CDR3 protein: CASSLLGERTSGFYNEQFF. The CDR3 bases are TGTGCCAGCAGCTTACTAGGGGAACGGACTAGCGGATTCTACAATGAGCAGTTCTTC.

CDR3 DNA sequence: TGTGCCAGCACCCTTGGGGGCGGTGAGCAGTTCTTC. Translation: CASTLGGGEQFF. This sequence joins TRBV7-9 and TRBJ2-1; possibly TRBD1 for D (6 bases). CDR1 is SEHNR and CDR2 is FQNEAQ in the germline V gene (reference sequence). V lost 7 bases, J lost 9 bases, and 13 bases lay in between. The CDR3 is 12 residues long.

Only a few counts were recorded for this clonotype. The genes are TRBV2 and TRBJ2-3; TRBD2 agrees at 11 bases. CDR1 is SNHLY and CDR2 is FYNNEI in the germline V gene. With 11 bases clipped from V and 4 bases from J, the junction kept 14 bases outside the gene matches. This CDR3 has 16 amino acids. The CDR3 loop is CASTRSGGAGADTQYF. CDR3 sequence (DNA): TGTGCCTCAACGCGTAGCGGGGGGGCCGGTGCAGATACGCAGTATTTT.

The J gene is TRBJ2-7, the V gene TRBV7-3; D not resolved. The germline gives CDR1 SGHTA, CDR2 FQGTGA. The CDR3 has 14 residues. V lost 0 bases and J 0 bases, leaving 6 bases between the germline ends. DNA for the CDR3: TGTGCCAGCAGCTTAACAGGATACTCCTACGAGCAGTACTTC. The encoded protein is CASSLTGYSYEQYF.

The chain couples TRBV5-1 to TRBJ2-1; D perhaps matches TRBD1 (6 bases). The length of the CDR3 is 16 residues. Trimming cost V 5 bases and J 4 bases, with 19 bases left between them. CDR1 is SGHRS, CDR2 YFSETQ, per germline. The CDR3 region has the DNA TGCGCCAGCAGTCCTGAGACGGGACACCTATACAATGAGCAGTTCTTC. Its translation is CASSPETGHLYNEQFF.

V and J are TRBV10-3 and TRBJ2-7, with 12 bases aligning to TRBD2. Germline CDR1 is ENHRY and CDR2 is SYGVKD. CDR3 length: 15 residues. With 4 bases clipped from V and 4 bases from J, the junction kept 5 bases outside the gene matches. CDR3 sequence reads: CAISGRGTSGYEQYF. In DNA, the CDR3 is TGTGCCATCAGTGGACGGGGGACTAGCGGGTACGAGCAGTACTTC.

About this clonotype itself: This may stem from a read error, because a much larger clone lies one nucleotide away. The J gene is TRBJ2-7, the V gene TRBV28; D uncertain. CDR1 is MDHEN and CDR2 is SYDVKM in the germline V gene. Trimming took 5 bases from V and 2 from J, leaving 16 bases between them. The CDR3 is made up of 15 amino acids. DNA of the CDR3: TGTGCCAGCAGTATATTTGGGATTGCCGCCTACGAGCAGTACTTC. This sequence encodes CASSIFGIAAYEQYF. The variable domain in full, with the rest retrieved from reference TRBV28 and TRBJ2-7, is DVKVTQSSRYLVKRTGEKVFLECVQDMDHENMFWYRQDPGLGLRLIYFSYDVKMKEKGDIPEGYSVSREKKERFSLILESASTNQTSMYLCASSIFGIAAYEQYFGPGTRLTVT.